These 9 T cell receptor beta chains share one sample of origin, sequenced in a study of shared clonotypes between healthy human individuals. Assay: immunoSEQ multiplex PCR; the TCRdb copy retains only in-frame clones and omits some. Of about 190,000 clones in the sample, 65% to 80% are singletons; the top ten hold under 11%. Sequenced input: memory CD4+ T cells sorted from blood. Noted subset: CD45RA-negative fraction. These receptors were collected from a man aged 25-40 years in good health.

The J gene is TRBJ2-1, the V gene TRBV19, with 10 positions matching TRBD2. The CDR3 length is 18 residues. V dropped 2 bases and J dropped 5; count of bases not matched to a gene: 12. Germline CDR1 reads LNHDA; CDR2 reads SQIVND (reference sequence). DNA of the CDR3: TGTGCCAGTAGTATACAGTCTCTAGCGGGAGACCCACACAATGAGCAGTTCTTC. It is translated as CASSIQSLAGDPHNEQFF.

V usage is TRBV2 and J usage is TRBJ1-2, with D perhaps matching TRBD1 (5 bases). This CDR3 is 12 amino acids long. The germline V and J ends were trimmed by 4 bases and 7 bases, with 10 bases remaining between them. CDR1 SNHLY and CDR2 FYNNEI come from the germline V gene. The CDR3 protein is CASSGDGPGYTF. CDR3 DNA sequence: TGTGCCAGCAGTGGGGACGGCCCTGGCTACACCTTC.

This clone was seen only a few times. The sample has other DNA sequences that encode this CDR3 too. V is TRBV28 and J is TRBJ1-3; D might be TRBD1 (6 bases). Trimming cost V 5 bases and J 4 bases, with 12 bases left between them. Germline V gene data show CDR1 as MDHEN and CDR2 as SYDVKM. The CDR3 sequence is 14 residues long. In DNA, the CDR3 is TGTGCCAGCAGTCCCGGGGGGCCAGGAAACACCATATATTTT. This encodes CASSPGGPGNTIYF.

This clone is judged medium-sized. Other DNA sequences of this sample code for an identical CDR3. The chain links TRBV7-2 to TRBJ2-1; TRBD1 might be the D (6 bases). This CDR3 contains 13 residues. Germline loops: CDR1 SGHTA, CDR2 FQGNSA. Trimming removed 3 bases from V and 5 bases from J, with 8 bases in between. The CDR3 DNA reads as TGTGCCAGCAGCTTGGGACACAACAATGAGCAGTTCTTC. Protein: CASSLGHNNEQFF. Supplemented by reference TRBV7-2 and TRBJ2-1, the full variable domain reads GAGVSQSPSNKVTEKGKDVELRCDPISGHTALYWYRQSLGQGLEFLIYFQGNSAPDKSGLPSDRFSAERTGGSVSTLTIQRTQQEDSAVYLCASSLGHNNEQFFGPGTRLTVL.

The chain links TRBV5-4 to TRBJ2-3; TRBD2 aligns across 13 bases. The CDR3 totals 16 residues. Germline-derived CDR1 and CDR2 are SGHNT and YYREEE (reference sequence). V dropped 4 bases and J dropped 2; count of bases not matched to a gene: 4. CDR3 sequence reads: CASSHGLAGVTDTQYF. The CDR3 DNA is TGTGCCAGCAGCCACGGACTAGCGGGGGTCACAGATACGCAGTATTTT.

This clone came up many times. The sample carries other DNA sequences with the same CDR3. CDR3 nucleotide sequence: TGTGCCAGCAGCTTTTTAGGCGCGAACACTGAAGCTTTCTTT. Its protein product is CASSFLGANTEAFF. This chain joins TRBV5-8 and TRBJ1-1; D ambiguous. From germline, CDR1 is SGHTS and CDR2 YDEGEE. CDR3 length: 14 amino acids. The germline V and J ends were trimmed by 2 bases and 1 base, with 9 bases remaining between them.

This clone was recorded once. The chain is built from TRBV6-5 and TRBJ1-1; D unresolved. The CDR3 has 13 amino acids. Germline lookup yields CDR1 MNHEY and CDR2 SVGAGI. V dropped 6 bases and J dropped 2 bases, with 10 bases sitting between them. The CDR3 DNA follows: TGTGCCAGCAGGAGGAAAAGAAACACTGAAGCTTTCTTT. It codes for CASRRKRNTEAFF.

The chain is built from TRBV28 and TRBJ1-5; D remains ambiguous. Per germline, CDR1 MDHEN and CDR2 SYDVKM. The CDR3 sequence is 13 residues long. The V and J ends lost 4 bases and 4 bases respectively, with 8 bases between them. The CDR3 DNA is TGTGCCAGCAGTTGGCAGGTAAATCAGCCCCAGCATTTT. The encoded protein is CASSWQVNQPQHF.

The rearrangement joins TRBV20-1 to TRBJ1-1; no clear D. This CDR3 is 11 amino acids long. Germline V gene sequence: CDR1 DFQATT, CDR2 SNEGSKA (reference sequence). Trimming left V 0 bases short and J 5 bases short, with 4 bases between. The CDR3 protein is CSAREGTEAFF. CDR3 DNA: TGCAGTGCTAGAGAAGGGACTGAAGCTTTCTTT.